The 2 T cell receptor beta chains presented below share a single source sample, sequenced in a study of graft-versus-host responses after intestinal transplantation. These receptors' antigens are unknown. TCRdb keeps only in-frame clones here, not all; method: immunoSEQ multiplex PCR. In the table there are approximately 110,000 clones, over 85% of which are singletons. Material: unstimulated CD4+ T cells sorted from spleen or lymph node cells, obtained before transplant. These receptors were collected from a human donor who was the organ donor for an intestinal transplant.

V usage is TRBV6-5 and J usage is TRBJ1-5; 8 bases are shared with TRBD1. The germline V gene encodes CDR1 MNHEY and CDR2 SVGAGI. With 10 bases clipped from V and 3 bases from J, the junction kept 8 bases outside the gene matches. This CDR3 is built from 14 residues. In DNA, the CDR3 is TGTGCCACCGTCAGACAGGGGACCAATCAGCCCCAGCATTTT. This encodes CATVRQGTNQPQHF.

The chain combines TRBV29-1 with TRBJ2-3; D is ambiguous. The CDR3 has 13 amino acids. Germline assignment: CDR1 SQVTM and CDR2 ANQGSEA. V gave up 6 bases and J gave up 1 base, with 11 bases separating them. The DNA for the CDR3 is TGCAGCGTCCCCCGCGAGGGCACAGATACGCAGTATTTT. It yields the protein CSVPREGTDTQYF.